This T cell receptor beta chain came from a study of shared clonotypes between healthy human individuals. This CDR3 has 15 residues. The J segment lost 3 bases and the V segment lost 4 bases, leaving 9 bases of the junction unmatched. CDR1 is SGHNT, CDR2 YYREEE, per germline (reference sequence). Here immunoSEQ multiplex PCR was the method, and the copy in TCRdb shows in-frame clones only, minus some. This table holds over 2 million clones, just under 95% found once. This chain joins TRBV5-4 and TRBJ1-1; 7 bases line up with TRBD1. Source material: naive CD4+ T cells from PBMCs. Subset here: CD45RA+ positively selected. This clonotype was sampled from a man younger than 30 in good health. Some clones in this sample may be carry-over from other donors' samples. This chain's CDR3 is CASSQETGLYTEAFF. CDR3 in DNA: TGTGCCAGCAGCCAAGAGACAGGGTTGTACACTGAAGCTTTCTTT.